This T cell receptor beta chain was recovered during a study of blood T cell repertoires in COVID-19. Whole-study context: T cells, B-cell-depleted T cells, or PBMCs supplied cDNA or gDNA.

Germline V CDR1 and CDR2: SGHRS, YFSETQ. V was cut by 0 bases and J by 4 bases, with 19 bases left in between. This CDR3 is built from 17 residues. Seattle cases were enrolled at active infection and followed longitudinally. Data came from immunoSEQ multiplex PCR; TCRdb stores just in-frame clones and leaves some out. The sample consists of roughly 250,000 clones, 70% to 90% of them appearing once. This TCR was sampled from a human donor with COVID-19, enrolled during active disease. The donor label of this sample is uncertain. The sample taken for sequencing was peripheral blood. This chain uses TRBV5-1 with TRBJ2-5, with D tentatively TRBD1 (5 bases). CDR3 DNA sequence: TGCGCCAGCAGCTTGGCCCCGCAGGGCGAATATATAGAGACCCAGTACTTC. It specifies CASSLAPQGEYIETQYF.